This T cell receptor (beta chain) was documented in a study of technical replicates of blood from several donors. TCRdb's copy holds only in-frame clones and misses some; the assay was immunoSEQ multiplex PCR. The table lists about 71,000 clones, 92% of them singletons. This CDR3 spans 15 amino acids. The J segment lost 5 bases and the V segment lost 1 base, leaving 6 bases of the junction unmatched. Germline V gene data show CDR1 as SEHNR and CDR2 as FQNEAQ (reference sequence). Sequencing was done on a sample of T cells isolated from PBMCs. The origin of this receptor is a human donor in good health. The rearrangement uses TRBV7-9 and TRBJ2-7; 9 positions agree with TRBD1. The CDR3 nucleotides are TGTGCCAGCAGCTTAGTACTCGGGACAGGGAACGAGCAGTACTTC. Its protein is CASSLVLGTGNEQYF.